This entry lists 16 T cell receptor beta chains sequenced from one sample in a study of cytomegalovirus exposure and HLA in healthy donors. Produced via immunoSEQ multiplex PCR; TCRdb's table is partial and in-frame only. Here the sample spans 150,000 to 200,000 clones, about 89% being singletons. Sequencing was done on a sample of PBMCs. Every receptor here comes from a young man in good health and CMV-seropositive.

The gene calls are TRBV4-2 and TRBJ2-2, with D perhaps TRBD1 (6 bases). There are 20 residues in the CDR3. V was shortened by 4 bases and J by 6 bases, with 30 bases between the two germline ends. From germline, CDR1 is LGHNA and CDR2 YNFKEQ. CDR3 DNA: TGTGCCAGCAGCCCTTACCCCCGAGAGGGGGAGTGGGGGCCCTCCGGGGAGCTGTTTTTT. This sequence encodes CASSPYPREGEWGPSGELFF.

V is TRBV5-1 and J is TRBJ2-1, with 13 positions matching TRBD2. The junction had 2 bases not matched to a gene; V was cut back by 0 bases and J by 8 bases. The CDR3 loop spans 15 amino acids. Germline CDR1 SGHRS, CDR2 YFSETQ. The CDR3 region is CASSLGGTSGDEQFF. The CDR3 DNA is TGCGCCAGCAGCTTGGGGGGGACTAGCGGGGATGAGCAGTTCTTC.

CDR3 sequence (DNA): TGTGCCAGCCTGCCGGGACAGGGCCACATGAACACTGAAGCTTTCTTT. This sequence encodes CASLPGQGHMNTEAFF. V is TRBV2 and J is TRBJ1-1; TRBD1 aligns across 9 bases. The CDR3 totals 16 residues. CDR1 and CDR2 (germline): SNHLY, FYNNEI. V was pared by 8 bases and J by 0 bases, with 10 bases of the junction left unmatched. Based on the CDR3 plus reference TRBV2 and TRBJ1-1, the full variable domain is EPEVTQTPSHQVTQMGQEVILRCVPISNHLYFYWYRQILGQKVEFLVSFYNNEISEKSEIFDDQFSVERPDGSNFTLKIRSTKLEDSAMYFCASLPGQGHMNTEAFFGQGTRLTVV.

The chain joins TRBV5-4 to TRBJ2-7; TRBD1 agrees at 8 bases. This CDR3 is 15 amino acids long. Per germline, CDR1 SGHNT and CDR2 YYREEE (reference sequence). Unmatched junction bases numbered 7, after V lost 0 bases and J lost 5 bases. In nucleotides, the CDR3 is TGTGCCAGCAGCTTGGCGGGACAGGCTAGTGACGAGCAGTACTTC. As protein: CASSLAGQASDEQYF. The full variable domain, in which reference TRBV5-4 and TRBJ2-7 provide the parts outside the CDR3, is ETGVTQSPTHLIKTRGQQVTLRCSSQSGHNTVSWYQQALGQGPQFIFQYYREEENGRGNFPPRFSGLQFPNYSSELNVNALELDDSALYLCASSLAGQASDEQYFGPGTRLTVT.

The chain uses TRBV5-1 and TRBJ1-3; no reliable D call. From germline, CDR1 is SGHRS and CDR2 YFSETQ. V lost 0 bases and J lost 0, with 19 bases in between. The CDR3 is 19 amino acids. CDR3 loop: CASSLENHSTIGSGNTIYF. The CDR3 DNA reads as TGCGCCAGCAGCTTGGAGAACCACTCGACAATCGGCTCTGGAAACACCATATATTTT.

The chain is built from TRBV4-2 and TRBJ2-3; weak D call: TRBD2 (7 bases). The CDR3 loop spans 17 amino acids. Trimming took off 4 bases at V and 2 bases at J, with 19 bases between the two ends. The germline gives CDR1 LGHNA, CDR2 YNFKEQ. The CDR3 here is CASSPVGGQGYTDTQYF. The CDR3 DNA follows: TGTGCCAGCAGCCCCGTGGGGGGGCAAGGATACACAGATACGCAGTATTTT.

V gene TRBV6-5 combines with J gene TRBJ2-7; unclear D gene. Trimming cost V 2 bases and J 2 bases, with 10 bases left between them. The CDR3 totals 14 residues. Germline V gene sequence: CDR1 MNHEY, CDR2 SVGAGI. The CDR3 loop is CASSYRALAYEQYF. The DNA for the CDR3 is TGTGCCAGCAGTTACCGAGCTTTGGCCTACGAGCAGTACTTC.

This clone occurred a few times. The chain links TRBV6-6 to TRBJ2-7; TRBD1 matches at 8 bases. Losses at the gene ends were 7 bases for V and 2 bases for J; bases not matched to a gene: 1. This CDR3 comprises 12 residues. Germline V CDR1 and CDR2: MNHNY, SVGAGI (reference sequence). The CDR3 protein is CASNRGTYEQYF. The CDR3 DNA is TGTGCCAGCAACAGGGGGACCTACGAGCAGTACTTC.

CDR3 in amino acids: CASSYGSTGANTEAFF. The CDR3 DNA reads TGTGCCAGCAGTTACGGATCCACAGGGGCGAACACTGAAGCTTTCTTT. The V call is TRBV6-5, the J call TRBJ1-1; 7 bases are a match to TRBD1. After removal of 2 bases from V and 1 base from J, the junction contained 7 bases not matched to a gene. CDR1 MNHEY and CDR2 SVGAGI come from the germline V gene. This CDR3 spans 16 amino acids.

This clone was observed a few times. The chain has TRBV4-1 and TRBJ1-2; 8 bases line up with TRBD1. The CDR3 extends over 15 amino acids. J was trimmed by 7 bases and V by 4 bases; bases with no gene match: 11. From germline, CDR1 is MGHRA and CDR2 YSYEKL. DNA of the CDR3: TGCGCCAGCAGCCTCCGCCTCGGACAGGGTAGTGGCTACACCTTC. This gives the protein CASSLRLGQGSGYTF.

This clone occurred a few times. The chain links TRBV2 to TRBJ2-2, with D unclear. Germline V CDR1 and CDR2: SNHLY, FYNNEI. This CDR3 is built from 15 residues. V shed 1 base and J shed 1 base, with 7 bases lying between them. The CDR3 sequence: CASSEGRVNTGELFF. The DNA for the CDR3 is TGTGCCAGCAGTGAAGGTAGAGTGAACACCGGGGAGCTGTTTTTT.

The chain has TRBV9 and TRBJ2-1, with TRBD1 identical over 8 bases. CDR1 and CDR2 (germline): SGDLS, YYNGEE. The CDR3 has 16 residues. The ends lost 3 bases at V and 0 bases at J; junction bases unmatched: 5. CDR3 coding DNA: TGTGCCAGCAGCGCCACAGGGGGTAGCTCCTACAATGAGCAGTTCTTC. Its protein is CASSATGGSSYNEQFF.

The gene calls are TRBV4-1 and TRBJ1-2; TRBD1 agrees at 7 bases. V was pared by 4 bases and J by 5 bases, with 13 bases of the junction left unmatched. There are 16 residues in the CDR3. Germline CDR1 MGHRA, CDR2 YSYEKL. The CDR3 spells CASSRQSPGQLYGYTF. CDR3 DNA sequence: TGCGCCAGCAGCCGCCAATCACCGGGACAGCTTTATGGCTACACCTTC.

The chain links TRBV15 to TRBJ2-1; D gene unclear. Germline V gives CDR1 LNHNV, CDR2 YYDKDF (reference sequence). The germline V and J ends were trimmed by 0 bases and 1 base, with 7 bases remaining between them. The CDR3 covers 15 residues. The DNA of the CDR3 is TGTGCCACCAGCAGAGAGCGAGCATCCTACAATGAGCAGTTCTTC. Protein sequence: CATSRERASYNEQFF.

In its sample, this clone was seen once. The genes are TRBV29-1 and TRBJ2-7, with 10 bases fitting TRBD2. The ends lost 6 bases at V and 5 bases at J; junction bases unmatched: 4. Germline V CDR1 and CDR2: SQVTM, ANQGSEA. The CDR3 runs 12 residues. The CDR3 loop reads CSVPAGGNEQYF. DNA for the CDR3: TGCAGCGTCCCAGCGGGGGGGAACGAGCAGTACTTC.

The gene calls are TRBV27 and TRBJ1-2; possible D gene TRBD1, 5 bases. V was shortened by 6 bases and J by 7 bases, with 21 bases between the two germline ends. The CDR3 spans 15 residues. CDR1 MNHEY and CDR2 SMNVEV come from the germline V gene (reference sequence). This CDR3 is CASRAQGTQRGGYTF. CDR3 coding DNA: TGTGCCAGCAGGGCTCAAGGGACTCAGAGGGGTGGCTACACCTTC.